Below, 4 T cell receptor beta chains from the same sample are listed, as sequenced in a study of CXCR3-negative and CXCR3-positive naive CD8 T cells. The libraries of TRB cDNA were constructed through 5' RACE using UMI labels. TCRdb re-called the 5' RACE reads and catalogs CDR3 proteins one per entry, DNA excluded. This table holds more than 5,500 distinct CDR3 sequences. Study observations and caveats: Comparison of naive cells showed more hydrophobic TRB CDR3s in CXCR3-positive than in CXCR3-negative naive cells.

Their recognized antigens are unknown. The specimen was naive CXCR3+ CD8+ T cells from blood. Subset specified: CD45RO-CCR7+CD27+CD95- naive CD8+ T cells expressing CXCR3 (TNR3+). These receptors all come from a human donor in good health. Some clones in this sample may be carry-over from other donors' samples.

The J gene is TRBJ1-2, the V gene TRBV29-1; TCRdb outputs TRBD1, but without DNA this stays unchecked. CDR1 and CDR2 from the germline V gene are SQVTM and ANQGSEA. This CDR3 comprises 12 residues. CDR3 protein: CSVEGNRDGYTF.

V gene TRBV20-1 combines with J gene TRBJ2-7; TCRdb selects TRBD2, and the lack of DNA leaves this call unchecked. Germline assignment: CDR1 DFQATT and CDR2 SNEGSKA (reference sequence). The CDR3 extends over 13 amino acids. The CDR3 here is CSARQGGPYEQYF.

The rearrangement links TRBV4-1 to TRBJ1-6. The CDR3 has 16 amino acids. Germline assignment: CDR1 MGHRA and CDR2 YSYEKL. The CDR3: CASSQDQGPGGSPLHF.

The chain has TRBV19 and TRBJ2-1; lacking DNA, the TRBD1 call made by TCRdb goes unchecked. The germline gives CDR1 LNHDA, CDR2 SQIVND (reference sequence). CDR3 size: 16 residues. CDR3 sequence: CASSMGQGAGVAEQFF.